One sample yielded the 9 T cell receptor beta chains listed below, sequenced in a study of shared clonotypes between healthy human individuals. Generated by immunoSEQ multiplex PCR, the TCRdb table keeps only in-frame clones and is missing some. The data show about 1.1 million clones, with approximately 75% seen just once and almost 0.9% held by the top ten. Material for sequencing was memory CD4+ T cells from PBMCs. Stated subset: CD45RA-negative fraction. These TCRs come from a man aged 18 to 29 in good health. Some clones in this sample may be carry-over from other donors' samples.

The V and J genes are TRBV30 and TRBJ2-2, with 10 bases that match TRBD2. CDR3 size: 16 residues. Germline CDR1 and CDR2: GTSNPN and SVGIG (reference sequence). J lost 1 base, V lost 5 bases, and 7 bases had no gene match. CDR3 DNA: TGTGCCTGGGGAGAACTAGCGGGGCTGAACACCGGGGAGCTGTTTTTT. As protein: CAWGELAGLNTGELFF.

The CDR3 loop reads CASSWNRGEQYF. CDR3 nucleotides: TGTGCCAGCAGCTGGAACAGAGGCGAGCAGTACTTC. The chain recombines TRBV28 with TRBJ2-7; D is ambiguous. The CDR3 spans 12 residues. The germline V gene encodes CDR1 MDHEN and CDR2 SYDVKM. Trimming took 6 bases from V and 6 from J, leaving 12 bases between them. The complete variable domain, with remaining parts taken from reference TRBV28 and TRBJ2-7, reads DVKVTQSSRYLVKRTGEKVFLECVQDMDHENMFWYRQDPGLGLRLIYFSYDVKMKEKGDIPEGYSVSREKKERFSLILESASTNQTSMYLCASSWNRGEQYFGPGTRLTVT.

This clone has only a few counts. V gene TRBV7-8 combines with J gene TRBJ1-2; TRBD1 aligns across 8 bases. There are 18 residues in the CDR3. CDR1 and CDR2 (germline): SGHVS, FQNEAQ. V gave up 3 bases and J gave up 0 bases; unmatched junction bases: 12. The CDR3 coding sequence is TGTGCCAGCAGCTTGGATCGACTCGGGACAGGAGCTAACTATGGCTACACCTTC. It translates to CASSLDRLGTGANYGYTF.

V usage is TRBV18 and J usage is TRBJ2-1; D remains unclear. V was clipped by 2 bases and J by 0 bases, with 8 bases between them. The germline gives CDR1 KGHSH, CDR2 LQKENI. The CDR3 contains 15 residues. CDR3 nucleotide sequence: TGTGCCAGCTCACCATGGGCCGGCTCCTACAATGAGCAGTTCTTC. Translated: CASSPWAGSYNEQFF.

The V gene is TRBV5-1, the J gene TRBJ2-7, with D perhaps matching TRBD2 (6 bases). The germline gives CDR1 SGHRS, CDR2 YFSETQ. The CDR3 sequence is 14 residues long. V was trimmed by 4 bases and J by 3 bases, leaving 14 bases between them. CDR3 bases: TGCGCCAGCAGCGGGCAGGGAGGTCGCTACGAGCAGTACTTC. Amino acids: CASSGQGGRYEQYF. The variable domain in full, completed from reference TRBV5-1 and TRBJ2-7, reads KAGVTQTPRYLIKTRGQQVTLSCSPISGHRSVSWYQQTPGQGLQFLFEYFSETQRNKGNFPGRFSGRQFSNSRSEMNVSTLELGDSALYLCASSGQGGRYEQYFGPGTRLTVT.

This sequence joins TRBV5-4 and TRBJ1-2; no clear D. Germline loops: CDR1 SGHNT, CDR2 YYREEE (reference sequence). This CDR3 region has 14 residues. V was trimmed by 4 bases and J by 2 bases, leaving 12 bases between them. In nucleotides, the CDR3 is TGTGCCAGCAGCCCGGTCGCGGGAAACTATGGCTACACCTTC. It yields the protein CASSPVAGNYGYTF.

In the case of this clone: The same CDR3 also results from other DNA sequences found in this sample. This rearrangement joins TRBV9 to TRBJ2-5; 8 bases agree with TRBD1. With 2 bases clipped from V and 4 bases from J, the junction kept 4 bases outside the gene matches. The germline V gene has CDR1 SGDLS and CDR2 YYNGEE. The CDR3 contains 14 residues. The CDR3 sequence is CASSVDRGGETQYF. In DNA, the CDR3 is TGTGCCAGCAGCGTCGACAGGGGTGGAGAGACCCAGTACTTC.

In regard to this clone: The sample carries other DNA sequences with the same CDR3. J is TRBJ1-5 and V is TRBV28, with 10 bases that match TRBD1. CDR3 length: 15 residues. V shed 5 bases, J shed 2 bases, and the junction held 3 bases outside the gene matches. CDR1 and CDR2 from the germline V gene are MDHEN and SYDVKM. The CDR3 loop is CASSRTGGGNQPQHF. The CDR3, as DNA: TGTGCCAGCAGTCGGACAGGGGGAGGCAATCAGCCCCAGCATTTT.

Of note for this clone: Other DNA sequences in this sample translate to the same CDR3. This chain links TRBV2 with TRBJ2-7; TRBD2 is a possible D gene (5 bases). CDR3 size: 14 residues. Germline V gene lookup returns CDR1 SNHLY and CDR2 FYNNEI. V shed 1 base and J shed 1 base, with 8 bases lying between them. The CDR3 reads CASSEGGSSYEQYF. CDR3 sequence (DNA): TGTGCCAGCAGTGAAGGTGGGAGTTCCTACGAGCAGTACTTC. The full variable domain, its missing parts supplied by reference TRBV2 and TRBJ2-7, is EPEVTQTPSHQVTQMGQEVILRCVPISNHLYFYWYRQILGQKVEFLVSFYNNEISEKSEIFDDQFSVERPDGSNFTLKIRSTKLEDSAMYFCASSEGGSSYEQYFGPGTRLTVT.